These 26 T cell receptor beta chains were sequenced from one sample in a study of T cell changes during pregnancy in multiple sclerosis. Profiling relied on immunoSEQ multiplex PCR, and the TCRdb table lists in-frame clones only, not all of them. Counted here are more than 60,000 clones, over 75% occurring once; the ten biggest clones make up 0.65% to 1%. This specimen consisted of peripheral blood, obtained before pregnancy. Receptors were obtained from a female donor with multiple sclerosis, enrolled in a pregnancy study.

The rearrangement links TRBV7-2 to TRBJ2-7, with 7 bases identical to TRBD2. The CDR3 has 11 amino acids. The J segment lost 11 bases and the V segment lost 3 bases, leaving 4 bases of the junction unmatched. The germline gives CDR1 SGHTA, CDR2 FQGNSA. This CDR3 reads CASSFTGTKYF. The CDR3 DNA follows: TGTGCCAGCAGCTTTACCGGGACTAAGTACTTC.

This chain links TRBV6-5 with TRBJ2-1; weak D call: TRBD1 (5 bases). The CDR3 covers 15 residues. Trimming stripped 1 base from V and 9 bases from J, with 16 bases between. The V gene's germline CDR1 is MNHEY and CDR2 SVGAGI. As DNA, the CDR3 is TGTGCCAGCAGTTACTTGGCAGGGCCGGTGGGTGAGCAGTTCTTC. Protein: CASSYLAGPVGEQFF.

This chain uses TRBV11-2 with TRBJ1-2; D is unclear. V was trimmed by 0 bases and J by 1 base, leaving 6 bases between them. Per the germline V gene, CDR1 is SGHAT and CDR2 is FQNNGV. This CDR3 is 14 amino acids long. CDR3: CASSLETGNYGYTF. For the CDR3, the DNA is TGTGCCAGCAGCTTAGAGACGGGTAACTATGGCTACACCTTC.

V gene TRBV2 combines with J gene TRBJ2-7, with 15 bases aligning to TRBD2. CDR1 is SNHLY and CDR2 is FYNNEI in the germline V gene. The CDR3 covers 14 residues. V was pared by 8 bases and J by 6 bases, with 5 bases of the junction left unmatched. This CDR3 is CASGLAGGPSEQYF. CDR3 coding DNA: TGTGCCAGCGGACTAGCGGGGGGGCCGAGCGAGCAGTACTTC.

The chain has TRBV7-2 and TRBJ2-3; D unclear. V was clipped by 2 bases and J by 4 bases, with 10 bases between them. The V gene's germline CDR1 is SGHTA and CDR2 FQGNSA. This CDR3 has 14 residues. For the CDR3, the DNA is TGTGCCAGCAGCTTACTGGTGGGCGCAGATACGCAGTATTTT. Its protein is CASSLLVGADTQYF.

Here the CDR3 DNA reads TGTGCCATCAGTGATTGGGACAGGGTGGGACAGCCCCAGCATTTT. This codes for CAISDWDRVGQPQHF. The chain links TRBV10-3 to TRBJ1-5, with TRBD1 identical over 9 bases. The CDR3 has 15 residues. Per germline, CDR1 ENHRY and CDR2 SYGVKD. Germline trimming cut 3 bases from V and 7 bases from J; bases unmatched to any gene: 7.

Note on this clone: At one end the junction does not follow the germline gene, possibly because of a read error. The chain combines TRBV7-7 with TRBJ2-1; TRBD2 aligns across 14 bases. The CDR3 runs to 15 residues. In germline, CDR1 is SSHAT, CDR2 FNYEAQ (reference sequence). The CDR3, as DNA: TGTGCTAGCAGCTTAGGGACTAGCGGGGGCGATGAGCAGTTCTTC. Protein product: CASSLGTSGGDEQFF.

As for this clone: The identical CDR3 is also encoded by other nucleotide sequences in the sample. V and J are TRBV4-2 and TRBJ2-3, with TRBD2 identical over 8 bases. This CDR3 spans 15 amino acids. The V gene end was trimmed by 0 bases and the J gene end by 1 base; junction bases not matched to a gene: 0. Germline V lookup: CDR1 LGHNA, CDR2 YNFKEQ. The CDR3 DNA follows: TGTGCCAGCAGCCAAGAACTAGCGGGCACAGATACGCAGTATTTT. Translation: CASSQELAGTDTQYF.

The chain employs TRBV6-5 and TRBJ2-7, with 12 bases identical to TRBD1. With V trimmed by 1 base and J by 7 bases, 8 bases remained unmatched. The V gene's germline CDR1 is MNHEY and CDR2 SVGAGI. CDR3 size: 16 residues. For the CDR3, the DNA is TGTGCCAGCAGTTACTTTCCGGGACAGGGGGCAGGGGAGCAGTACTTC. Amino acid sequence: CASSYFPGQGAGEQYF.

CDR3 bases: TGTGCCATCAGTGGGGGGGCCCCGGGGCAGGGGGCGGGTAATGTTCCCTATGGCTACACCTTC. Protein: CAISGGAPGQGAGNVPYGYTF. The gene calls are TRBV10-3 and TRBJ1-2; 8 positions match TRBD1. The CDR3 covers 21 residues. With 4 bases clipped from V and 4 bases from J, the junction kept 26 bases outside the gene matches. CDR1 is ENHRY and CDR2 is SYGVKD in the germline V gene.

CDR3: CASSQLPEGEQFF. The CDR3, as DNA: TGTGCCAGCTCACAGCTACCCGAGGGTGAGCAGTTCTTC. This chain joins TRBV18 and TRBJ2-1, with a weak D call TRBD2 (5 bases). V lost 4 bases to trimming and J lost 9 bases, with 13 bases between them. Germline V gives CDR1 KGHSH, CDR2 LQKENI. This CDR3 has 13 amino acids.

The genes are TRBV5-4 and TRBJ2-7; D may be TRBD2 (6 bases). The CDR3 is made up of 16 amino acids. Germline assignment: CDR1 SGHNT and CDR2 YYREEE (reference sequence). Trimming left V 4 bases short and J 0 bases short, with 17 bases between. Here the CDR3 reads CASSPRPRGSSYEQYF. The CDR3 DNA sequence: TGTGCCAGCAGCCCCAGGCCACGGGGGAGCTCCTACGAGCAGTACTTC.

V is TRBV11-2 and J is TRBJ2-3; possibly TRBD2 for D (6 bases). The CDR3 is 15 residues long. Per the germline V gene, CDR1 is SGHAT and CDR2 is FQNNGV. Trimming pared 3 bases from V and 3 bases from J, leaving 13 bases between. The CDR3 sequence is CASSLGGVGTDTQYF. CDR3 nucleotides: TGTGCCAGCAGCTTGGGCGGGGTGGGAACAGATACGCAGTATTTT.

The J gene is TRBJ1-2, the V gene TRBV28, with no clear D. The CDR3 has 14 residues. V gave up 3 bases and J gave up 2 bases, with 10 bases separating them. Looked up from germline, CDR1 is MDHEN and CDR2 is SYDVKM. CDR3 residues: CASSFEGANYGYTF. In DNA, the CDR3 is TGTGCCAGCAGTTTTGAGGGAGCAAACTATGGCTACACCTTC.

This sequence joins TRBV9 and TRBJ2-1; TRBD2 matches 7 bases. The CDR3 totals 16 residues. The trim removed 3 bases at V and 7 bases at J, leaving 13 bases unmatched. Germline V CDR1 and CDR2: SGDLS, YYNGEE. Here the CDR3 reads CASSAGPWGGKNEQFF. Written as DNA, the CDR3 is TGTGCCAGCAGCGCGGGACCGTGGGGGGGGAAAAATGAGCAGTTCTTC.

This chain's CDR3 is CASSDVTAGNSPLHF. CDR3 sequence (DNA): TGTGCCAGCAGTGACGTCACGGCGGGAAATTCACCCCTCCACTTT. The chain links TRBV6-4 to TRBJ1-6; D is unclear. The CDR3 runs to 15 residues. V was shortened by 2 bases and J by 7 bases, with 12 bases between the two germline ends. The germline V gene encodes CDR1 MRHNA and CDR2 SNTAGT.

The CDR3: CASSLGGPTNEKLFF. CDR3 sequence (DNA): TGTGCCAGCAGCTTGGGCGGGCCAACTAATGAAAAACTGTTTTTT. This chain joins TRBV7-9 and TRBJ1-4; D is uncertain. Trimming removed 3 bases from V and 0 bases from J, with 8 bases in between. The length of the CDR3 is 15 residues. Germline V gives CDR1 SEHNR, CDR2 FQNEAQ (reference sequence).

The chain carries TRBV29-1 and TRBJ2-7; 8 nucleotides agree with TRBD2. The germline V gene has CDR1 SQVTM and CDR2 ANQGSEA. The CDR3 sequence is 15 residues long. V trimming: 4 bases; J trimming: 6 bases; junction bases outside the gene matches: 14. The CDR3 protein is CSVVWVAGSLREQYF. In DNA, the CDR3 is TGCAGCGTTGTTTGGGTAGCGGGGTCTCTCCGCGAGCAGTACTTC.

This clone appeared a few times. This chain uses TRBV7-3 with TRBJ1-1; 7 bases match TRBD1. The CDR3 runs 15 residues. Germline V gives CDR1 SGHTA, CDR2 FQGTGA. The junction had 9 bases not matched to a gene; V was cut back by 4 bases and J by 4 bases. CDR3 sequence: CASSSDRARGTEAFF. CDR3 nucleotides: TGTGCCAGCAGCTCCGACAGGGCGCGAGGCACTGAAGCTTTCTTT. Using reference TRBV7-3 and TRBJ1-1 for the parts outside the CDR3, the full variable domain is GAGVSQTPSNKVTEKGKYVELRCDPISGHTALYWYRQSLGQGPEFLIYFQGTGAADDSGLPNDRFFAVRPEGSVSTLKIQRTERGDSAVYLCASSSDRARGTEAFFGQGTRLTVV.

This rearrangement joins TRBV6-4 to TRBJ2-7; 12 nucleotides agree with TRBD1. Germline V lookup: CDR1 MRHNA, CDR2 SNTAGT. The V gene end was trimmed by 7 bases and the J gene end by 6 bases; junction bases not matched to a gene: 13. The CDR3 totals 16 residues. The CDR3 spells CASKVFSGQGAGEQYF. The CDR3 DNA sequence: TGTGCCAGCAAGGTTTTCTCGGGACAGGGGGCTGGCGAGCAGTACTTC.

The chain carries TRBV9 and TRBJ1-6; D possibly corresponds to TRBD1 (5 bases). CDR3 length: 14 amino acids. V lost 0 bases and J 10 bases, leaving 11 bases between the germline ends. In germline, CDR1 is SGDLS, CDR2 YYNGEE. The CDR3 region is CASSVEGVGSPLHF. The CDR3 DNA follows: TGTGCCAGCAGCGTAGAAGGGGTCGGCTCACCCCTCCACTTT.

This chain uses TRBV7-8 with TRBJ2-4; the D is unclear. The V end lost 1 base, the J end lost 6 bases, and 10 bases lay between the germline ends. The CDR3 runs 14 residues. Per the germline V gene, CDR1 is SGHVS and CDR2 is FQNEAQ. The CDR3 loop reads CASSLGVPRNIQYF. The CDR3, as DNA: TGTGCCAGCAGCTTAGGAGTTCCCCGAAACATTCAGTACTTC.

This chain connects TRBV7-2 to TRBJ1-3; no firm D call. The CDR3 runs 13 residues. The germline V gene encodes CDR1 SGHTA and CDR2 FQGNSA. V was pared by 8 bases and J by 7 bases, with 15 bases between. For the CDR3, the DNA is TGTGCCAGCGGGTCGAGTCAGAGGAACACCATATATTTT. This codes for CASGSSQRNTIYF.

The chain joins TRBV5-1 to TRBJ1-4, with 7 nucleotides matching TRBD1. The trim removed 7 bases at V and 6 bases at J, leaving 6 bases unmatched. The CDR3 runs to 13 residues. Germline CDR1 and CDR2: SGHRS and YFSETQ. The CDR3 protein is CASGGRGDEKLFF. The CDR3 coding sequence is TGCGCCAGCGGCGGCAGGGGGGATGAAAAACTGTTTTTT.

The V and J genes are TRBV19 and TRBJ1-1; possibly TRBD1 for D (6 bases). The CDR3 has 13 residues. Looked up from germline, CDR1 is LNHDA and CDR2 is SQIVND (reference sequence). V was shortened by 4 bases and J by 3 bases, with 9 bases between the two germline ends. The CDR3 nucleotides read TGTGCCAGTAGTAAGGGGGTTTACACTGAAGCTTTCTTT. It is translated as CASSKGVYTEAFF.

The chain employs TRBV6-5 and TRBJ2-2, with D perhaps TRBD2 (5 bases). There are 13 residues in the CDR3. Per germline, CDR1 MNHEY and CDR2 SVGAGI. V gave up 3 bases and J gave up 5 bases, with 7 bases separating them. The CDR3 protein is CASSYGETGELFF. CDR3 DNA sequence: TGTGCCAGCAGTTATGGGGAGACCGGGGAGCTGTTTTTT.